These 17 T cell receptor beta chains share one sample of origin, sequenced in a study of response to subunit inactivated influenza vaccine. TCRdb analysed the RT-PCR reads with MiXCR anew, one entry per CDR3 protein. The sample has more than 450,000 distinct CDR3 sequences, approximately 7.7% seen once; the top ten hold about an eighth. Sequencing was performed on PBMCs from blood, taken roughly 24 months after vaccination. The source of these receptors is a man aged 50 to 69 who received an inactivated influenza vaccine.

This clonotype has just a few counts. The chain combines TRBV20-1 with TRBJ2-7; unclear D gene. The V and J ends lost 1 base and 4 bases respectively, with 5 bases between them. This CDR3 spans 11 amino acids. Germline CDR1 DFQATT, CDR2 SNEGSKA (reference sequence). The CDR3 loop is CSARGRYEQYF. The CDR3 DNA is TGCAGTGCTAGAGGCCGTTACGAGCAGTACTTC.

In this sample, this clonotype turned up many times. V and J are TRBV20-1 and TRBJ1-5; no clear D. The CDR3 consists of 17 residues. Germline CDR1 is DFQATT and CDR2 is SNEGSKA (reference sequence). V shed 1 base and J shed 0 bases, with 16 bases lying between them. Here the CDR3 DNA reads TGCAGTGCTAGAGGGTCCCACGAAAGTCATAGCAATCAGCCCCAGCATTTT. This encodes CSARGSHESHSNQPQHF.

This clonotype was seen only a few times. V is TRBV5-1 and J is TRBJ1-2; no clear D gene. From germline, CDR1 is SGHRS and CDR2 YFSETQ. Trimming pared 1 base from V and 4 bases from J, leaving 20 bases between. The CDR3 contains 17 residues. The CDR3 bases are TGCGCCAGCAGCTTGCGGCCCCAGACCCAACTACCCTATGGCTACACCTTC. It yields the protein CASSLRPQTQLPYGYTF.

The J gene is TRBJ2-1, the V gene TRBV15; D unresolved. Germline assignment: CDR1 LNHNV and CDR2 YYDKDF (reference sequence). Trimming took off 9 bases at V and 2 bases at J, with 5 bases between the two ends. This CDR3 is built from 11 residues. DNA for the CDR3: TGTGCCACTCGAACCTACAATGAGCAGTTCTTC. Its protein product is CATRTYNEQFF.

V and J are TRBV5-6 and TRBJ2-6, with D perhaps TRBD1 (6 bases). V was pared by 5 bases and J by 4 bases, with 22 bases between. The CDR3 runs to 18 residues. Germline V gene data show CDR1 as SGHDT and CDR2 as YYEEEE. DNA of the CDR3: TGTGCCAGCAGGAAAGGGGCCGACAGGTTGGCCGGGGCCAACGTCCTGACTTTC. Protein: CASRKGADRLAGANVLTF.

This clonotype was seen ten or more times. The chain couples TRBV5-5 to TRBJ2-7; TRBD1 agrees at 11 bases. CDR3 length: 15 amino acids. Trimming cost V 4 bases and J 6 bases; bases outside gene matches: 9. Germline V CDR1 and CDR2: SGHKS, YYEKEE (reference sequence). Here the CDR3 reads CASSNQRTGGIEQYF. CDR3 in DNA: TGTGCCAGCAGCAACCAAAGGACAGGGGGCATCGAGCAGTACTTC. The full variable domain, in which reference TRBV5-5 and TRBJ2-7 provide the parts outside the CDR3, is DAGVTQSPTHLIKTRGQQVTLRCSPISGHKSVSWYQQVLGQGPQFIFQYYEKEERGRGNFPDRFSARQFPNYSSELNVNALLLGDSALYLCASSNQRTGGIEQYFGPGTRLTVT.

V gene TRBV3-1 combines with J gene TRBJ1-3; 7 nucleotides agree with TRBD1. The trim removed 0 bases at V and 0 bases at J, leaving 5 bases unmatched. Per germline, CDR1 LGHDT and CDR2 YNNKEL (reference sequence). The CDR3 spans 17 residues. This CDR3 reads CASSQDGTVVSGNTIYF. CDR3 in DNA: TGTGCCAGCAGCCAAGACGGGACAGTGGTCTCTGGAAACACCATATATTTT.

This clonotype was recorded at least ten times. The V and J genes are TRBV5-6 and TRBJ2-3; D unresolved. In germline, CDR1 is SGHDT, CDR2 YYEEEE. V shed 1 base and J shed 0 bases, with 6 bases lying between them. This CDR3 is 14 amino acids long. The CDR3 loop reads CASSLPSSTDTQYF. CDR3 bases: TGTGCCAGCAGCTTGCCTTCTAGCACAGATACGCAGTATTTT. The variable domain in full, completed from reference TRBV5-6 and TRBJ2-3, reads DAGVTQSPTHLIKTRGQQVTLRCSPKSGHDTVSWYQQALGQGPQFIFQYYEEEERQRGNFPDRFSGHQFPNYSSELNVNALLLGDSALYLCASSLPSSTDTQYFGPGTRLTVL.

The rearrangement joins TRBV20-1 to TRBJ1-6; D is unresolved. Germline V gene sequence: CDR1 DFQATT, CDR2 SNEGSKA (reference sequence). This CDR3 is built from 13 residues. The germline V and J ends were trimmed by 6 bases and 10 bases, with 16 bases remaining between them. This CDR3 reads CSARGRAGSPLHF. The CDR3 DNA reads as TGCAGTGCCCGTGGTAGGGCAGGATCACCCCTCCACTTT.

The rearrangement links TRBV20-1 to TRBJ2-7, with D perhaps matching TRBD2 (7 bases). Trimming shortened V by 3 bases and J by 3 bases, and 18 bases separated the two germline ends. The CDR3 has 15 amino acids. Germline CDR1 reads DFQATT; CDR2 reads SNEGSKA (reference sequence). CDR3 bases: TGCAGTGCTAGTTTATTCGGGGGGCGCGACTACGAGCAGTACTTC. Its protein product is CSASLFGGRDYEQYF.

This clonotype was recorded many times. The chain combines TRBV7-2 with TRBJ1-2; tentative D call: TRBD1 (5 bases). V was trimmed by 1 base and J by 0 bases, leaving 12 bases between them. The CDR3 totals 16 residues. Germline V gives CDR1 SGHTA, CDR2 FQGNSA. CDR3 residues: CASSLEGTQPNYGYTF. CDR3 bases: TGTGCCAGCAGCTTAGAGGGGACTCAACCTAACTATGGCTACACCTTC.

The chain combines TRBV20-1 with TRBJ1-5; D not certain. Trimming took off 3 bases at V and 2 bases at J, with 8 bases between the two ends. The CDR3 has 13 residues. The germline V gene has CDR1 DFQATT and CDR2 SNEGSKA (reference sequence). CDR3 amino acids: CSARRPRNQPQHF. The CDR3 DNA follows: TGCAGTGCTAGGAGACCCCGCAATCAGCCCCAGCATTTT.

This clonotype turned up a few times. This chain joins TRBV20-1 and TRBJ1-4, with D possibly TRBD1 on 6 matching bases. V was trimmed by 6 bases and J by 7 bases, leaving 15 bases between them. The germline gives CDR1 DFQATT, CDR2 SNEGSKA (reference sequence). The CDR3 is 13 amino acids. The CDR3 DNA sequence: TGCAGTGCCCTGAGGGGGGCGGGTGAAAAACTGTTTTTT. Protein: CSALRGAGEKLFF.

Many counts were recorded for this clonotype. This chain joins TRBV12-3 or TRBV12-4 and TRBJ2-7; 7 nucleotides align to TRBD1. J gave up 4 bases and V 0 bases, and 6 bases lay outside the gene matches. The CDR3 has 15 residues. The CDR3: CASSLAAGGGYEQYF. CDR3 bases: TGTGCCAGCAGTTTAGCGGCAGGGGGTGGGTACGAGCAGTACTTC.

This clonotype was seen more than once but under ten times. This chain uses TRBV28 with TRBJ2-4, with 7 nucleotides matching TRBD1. Trimming at V came to 2 bases and at J to 13 bases, leaving 8 bases not matched to a gene. CDR1 MDHEN and CDR2 SYDVKM come from the germline V gene. The CDR3 has 13 amino acids. CDR3 in DNA: TGTGCCAGCAGTTTACCTATACAGGGGTCCCAGTACTTC. Translated, it gives CASSLPIQGSQYF.

V and J are TRBV4-3 and TRBJ2-7; D unresolved. Between the trimmed V and J ends, which lost 1 base and 6 bases, there was a span of 16 bases. Germline V gene sequence: CDR1 LGHNA, CDR2 YSLEER. There are 15 residues in the CDR3. The chain's CDR3 is CASSQVLSRAGEQYF. The CDR3 nucleotides are TGCGCCAGCAGCCAAGTCCTTTCTAGGGCCGGCGAGCAGTACTTC.

The gene calls are TRBV5-1 and TRBJ1-3; no clear D. V shed 2 bases and J shed 3 bases, with 9 bases lying between them. Germline lookup yields CDR1 SGHRS and CDR2 YFSETQ. This CDR3 has 14 residues. The CDR3 nucleotides are TGCGCCAGCAGCTTTGGAGGTTATGGAAACACCATATATTTT. Its protein is CASSFGGYGNTIYF.